This TCR beta chain was recovered during a study of blood T cell repertoires in COVID-19. For the study at large: PBMCs, B-cell-depleted T cells, or T cells provided the cDNA or gDNA that made up the material.

The table came from immunoSEQ multiplex PCR; TCRdb's copy has only in-frame clones and leaves some out. The profile covers approximately 100,000 clones, with 80% to 90% appearing a single time and less than 4.5% taken by the ten largest. Germline values: CDR1 SGHNT, CDR2 YYREEE (reference sequence). The CDR3 consists of 17 residues. J lost 2 bases, V lost 9 bases, and 16 bases had no gene match. The sequence was collected from a human donor in a cohort sampled during active COVID-19. Sequencing was carried out using peripheral blood. The chain has TRBV5-4 and TRBJ2-1; 8 nucleotides line up with TRBD2. The DNA for the CDR3 is TGTGCCACCCATAGGAGGGGCGGGGGGACAACCTACAATGAGCAGTTCTTC. Encoded protein: CATHRRGGGTTYNEQFF.